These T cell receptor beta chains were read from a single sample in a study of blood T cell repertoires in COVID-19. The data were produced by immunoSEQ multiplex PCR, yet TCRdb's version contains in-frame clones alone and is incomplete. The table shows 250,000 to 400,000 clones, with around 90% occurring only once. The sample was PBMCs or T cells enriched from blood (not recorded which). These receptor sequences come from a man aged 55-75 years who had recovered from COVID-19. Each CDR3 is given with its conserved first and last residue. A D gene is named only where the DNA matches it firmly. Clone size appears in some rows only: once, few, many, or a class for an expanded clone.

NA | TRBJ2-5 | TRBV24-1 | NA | TGTGCCACCAGTGACGGAGCGTTACAAGAGACCCAGTACTTC | CATSDGALQETQYF
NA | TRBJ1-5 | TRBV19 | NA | TGTGCCAGTAGTGGGGAGGGGGGCAATCAGCCCCAGCATTTT | CASSGEGGNQPQHF
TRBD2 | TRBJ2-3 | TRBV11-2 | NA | TGTGCCAGCAGCTGGACTAGCGGGACTGGAGATACGCAGTATTTT | CASSWTSGTGDTQYF
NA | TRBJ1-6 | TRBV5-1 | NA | TGCGCCAGCAGCTGGGGACCCCAGGCGGGAGATTCACCCCTCCACTTT | CASSWGPQAGDSPLHF
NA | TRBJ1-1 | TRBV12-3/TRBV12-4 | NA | TGTGCCAGCAGTTTAGGGACTGTAAGCGAAGCTTTCTTT | CASSLGTVSEAFF
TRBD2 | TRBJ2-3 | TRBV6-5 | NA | TGTGCCAGCAGGACTAGCGGGAGAGATACGCAGTATTTT | CASRTSGRDTQYF
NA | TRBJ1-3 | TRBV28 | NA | TGTGCCAGCAGTTTATGGGCAGGGCCCTTTGGAAACACCATATATTTT | CASSLWAGPFGNTIYF
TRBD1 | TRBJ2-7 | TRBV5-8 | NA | TGTGCCAGCAGCGGCGAACTTAAGGGACAGGGGTCTTACTACGAGCAGTACTTC | CASSGELKGQGSYYEQYF
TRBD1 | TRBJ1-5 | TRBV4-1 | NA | TGCGCCAGCAGCCAAGATCTAGCCAGGGGGTTTGGCAATCAGCCCCAGCATTTT | CASSQDLARGFGNQPQHF
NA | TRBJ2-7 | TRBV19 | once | TGTGCCAGTAGTCATTGGGGGGACGAGCAGTACTTC | CASSHWGDEQYF
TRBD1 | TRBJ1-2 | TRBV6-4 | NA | TGTGCCAGCAGTGACCCTGGACAGGGAGTCCTCACCTTC | CASSDPGQGVLTF
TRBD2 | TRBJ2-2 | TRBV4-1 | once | TGCGCCAGCAGCCAAGCAACTAGCGGGAGATACACCGGGGAGCTGTTTTTT | CASSQATSGRYTGELFF
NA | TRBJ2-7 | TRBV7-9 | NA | TGTGCCAGCAGTCGTACCCGGGACTACGAGCAGTACTTC | CASSRTRDYEQYF
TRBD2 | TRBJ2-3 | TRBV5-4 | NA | TGTGCCAGCAGCCTGGGACTAGGTGGGGATACGCAGTATTTT | CASSLGLGGDTQYF
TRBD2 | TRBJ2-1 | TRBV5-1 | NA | TGCGCCAGCAGCTGGGGGGGTGAGGAGCAGTTCTTC | CASSWGGEEQFF
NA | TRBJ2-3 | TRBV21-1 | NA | TGTGCCAGCAGCTCAGGGAAAGGGTCCAGGGATCCCACAGATACGCAGTATTTT | CASSSGKGSRDPTDTQYF
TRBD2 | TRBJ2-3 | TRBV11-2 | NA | TGTGCCAGCAGTCGAGCGGGAGTTGAGACAGATACGCAGTATTTT | CASSRAGVETDTQYF
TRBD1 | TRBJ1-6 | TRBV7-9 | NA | TGTGCCAGCAGCTTAGTGTCCGGGACAGGGGCTTCACCCCTCCACTTT | CASSLVSGTGASPLHF
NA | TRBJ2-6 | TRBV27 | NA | TGTGCCAGCAGTCCGTACAGCTCTGGGGCCAACGTCCTGACTTTC | CASSPYSSGANVLTF
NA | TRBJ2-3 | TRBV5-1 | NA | TGCGCCAGCAGCTTGGTTTCGGATACGCAGTATTTT | CASSLVSDTQYF
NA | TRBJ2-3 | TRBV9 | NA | TGTGCCAGCAGCGCGACTACCTTCACAGATACGCAGTATTTT | CASSATTFTDTQYF
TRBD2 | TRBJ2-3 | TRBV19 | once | TGTGCCAGTAGTCTAATAACTAGCGGGAGGGCCCCCCGCACAGATACGCAGTATTTT | CASSLITSGRAPRTDTQYF
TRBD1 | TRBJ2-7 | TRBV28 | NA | TGTGCCAGCAGCCGGACAGGGGGGATATCCTACGAGCAGTACTTC | CASSRTGGISYEQYF
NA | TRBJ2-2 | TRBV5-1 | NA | TGCGCCAGCAGCTTACTTGGGGAGCTGTTTTTT | CASSLLGELFF
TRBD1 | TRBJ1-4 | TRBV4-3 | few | TGCGCCAGCAGCCTGGACAGGGGGCACGGCGGACTGTTTTTT | CASSLDRGHGGLFF
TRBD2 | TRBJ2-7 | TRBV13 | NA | TGTGCCAGCAGCCCAAGTAGGACTAGCGGGGATACCTACGAGCAGTACTTC | CASSPSRTSGDTYEQYF
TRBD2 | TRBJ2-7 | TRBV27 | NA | TGTGCCAGCAGTTTTCAGCGGGGTCCCTACGAGCAGTACTTC | CASSFQRGPYEQYF
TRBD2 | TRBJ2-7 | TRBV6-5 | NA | TGTGCCAGCAGTTCCCCTAGCGGGAGGACCTACGAGCAGTACTTC | CASSSPSGRTYEQYF